One and the same sample provided the 10 T cell receptor beta chains below, sequenced in a study of regulatory T cells in long-lasting Graves disease. According to the study, TCR beta libraries were built with iRepertoire HTBI primers and CDR3-region Arm-PCR. TCRdb reanalysed the multiplex PCR reads using MiXCR and keeps one entry per CDR3 protein. The data contain 240,000 or so distinct CDR3 sequences, 20% of them singletons. Documented time point: newly diagnosed GD, antithyroid drugs for less than 3 months. PBMCs were the source of the RNA used for TCR sequencing. This specimen consisted of peripheral blood mononuclear cells (PBMCs), obtained at new diagnosis, from a patient treated with antithyroid drugs. These receptor sequences come from a female donor with Graves disease.

This clonotype was recorded many times. At one boundary the junction diverges from the germline segment, which might be a read error. The rearrangement links TRBV20-1 to TRBJ1-2, with D maybe TRBD1 (6 bases). CDR3 size: 14 residues. Per the germline V gene, CDR1 is DFQATT and CDR2 is SNEGSKA (reference sequence). In nucleotides, the CDR3 is TGTAGTGCTAGAGGGAACCAGGGGTTCTGGGGCTACACCTTC. It yields the protein CSARGNQGFWGYTF.

The V call is TRBV7-2, the J call TRBJ2-7; possible D gene TRBD1, 6 bases. Germline CDR1 is SGHTA and CDR2 is FQGNSA. V was pared by 8 bases and J by 3 bases, with 20 bases between. The CDR3 has 15 residues. The CDR3 sequence is CASSPFRDMVYEQYF. In DNA, the CDR3 is TGTGCCAGCTCACCGTTCCGGGACATGGTCTACGAGCAGTACTTC.

This clonotype was observed many times. This chain connects TRBV3-1 to TRBJ1-2; the D is unclear. The CDR3 is made up of 15 amino acids. From germline, CDR1 is LGHDT and CDR2 YNNKEL (reference sequence). V lost 0 bases and J lost 4, with 12 bases in between. CDR3 region: CASSQDRVLRYGYTF. CDR3 in DNA: TGTGCCAGCAGCCAAGATCGGGTTTTGCGCTATGGCTACACCTTC.

The table lists this clonotype with many counts. The CDR3 DNA is TGTGCCAGCAGCTTGTTCGACAGGAGCAATCAGCCCCAGCATTTT. Amino acids: CASSLFDRSNQPQHF. The chain combines TRBV5-6 with TRBJ1-5, with D possibly being TRBD1 (6 bases). Germline V gene data show CDR1 as SGHDT and CDR2 as YYEEEE. The CDR3 covers 15 residues. Trimming took off 1 base at V and 1 base at J, with 9 bases between the two ends.

This clonotype was seen a handful of times. The chain couples TRBV19 to TRBJ1-4; TRBD1 agrees at 7 bases. After removal of 10 bases from V and 15 bases from J, the junction contained 23 bases not matched to a gene. The germline V gene has CDR1 LNHDA and CDR2 SQIVND (reference sequence). The CDR3 sequence is 15 residues long. The CDR3 DNA reads TGTGCCACCAGGGGGAATTTGGTGGGGGGCCAAGGATTGTTTTTT. It codes for CATRGNLVGGQGLFF.

This clonotype was picked up many times. J is TRBJ2-2 and V is TRBV7-3; possible D gene TRBD2, 6 bases. Germline assignment: CDR1 SGHTA and CDR2 FQGTGA. The ends were cut back, 3 bases at V and 6 bases at J, with 17 bases in the middle. This CDR3 region has 16 residues. The CDR3 region has the DNA TGTGCCAGCAGCTTGGACGGGAGAGGGATGGCCGGGGAGCTGTTTTTT. Its translation is CASSLDGRGMAGELFF.

This clonotype was seen many times. V usage is TRBV5-1 and J usage is TRBJ1-1; 7 bases are shared with TRBD1. The length of the CDR3 is 15 residues. The V segment lost 7 bases and the J segment 2 bases; nucleotides outside the gene matches: 11. Germline V gene data show CDR1 as SGHRS and CDR2 as YFSETQ. The CDR3 DNA reads as TGCGCCAGCTCGCCGGCCTCAGGGGGAAACACTGAAGCTTTCTTT. Its translation is CASSPASGGNTEAFF.

This chain connects TRBV20-1 to TRBJ2-2, with TRBD1 matching over 9 bases. Trimming at V came to 5 bases and at J to 2 bases, leaving 3 bases not matched to a gene. The CDR3 contains 14 residues. Germline V gene data show CDR1 as DFQATT and CDR2 as SNEGSKA (reference sequence). DNA for the CDR3: TGCAGTGCTCAACAGGGGGCAAACACCGGGGAGCTGTTTTTT. Residues: CSAQQGANTGELFF.

This clonotype was picked up many times. Relative to the germline gene, one junction end is altered; a read error may explain this. The chain couples TRBV9 to TRBJ1-1; 7 nucleotides agree with TRBD1. In germline, CDR1 is SGDLS, CDR2 YYNGEE. The CDR3 consists of 12 residues. CDR3 residues: CASTGEDRPSRF. CDR3 bases: TGTGCCAGCACCGGTGAGGACAGGCCCTCCAGGTTT.

About this clonotype itself: The junction and the germline gene differ at one end; a read error may be behind it. The chain couples TRBV11-2 to TRBJ1-6; 7 positions agree with TRBD1. Germline V gene data show CDR1 as SGHAT and CDR2 as FQNNGV. This CDR3 has 15 residues. In DNA, the CDR3 is TGTGCCAGCAGCTTCACGGACAGGCCGAATTCACCCCCCCACTTT. Its protein is CASSFTDRPNSPPHF.